These 16 T cell receptor beta chains originate from one sample sequenced in a study of T cell responses to AZD1222 COVID-19 vaccine. Sequencing was performed with immunoSEQ multiplex PCR; in TCRdb, only in-frame clones are kept and a portion is missing. Of 85,000 to 110,000 clones in the sample, around 91% are singletons; the top ten hold 4.5% to 5.5%. Sequenced here: peripheral blood, sampled on day 0 of AZD1222 vaccination. The origin of the receptors is an adult in good health.

The gene calls are TRBV7-9 and TRBJ1-4; 8 nucleotides agree with TRBD1. Germline trimming cut 3 bases from V and 8 bases from J; bases unmatched to any gene: 8. The germline V gene has CDR1 SEHNR and CDR2 FQNEAQ (reference sequence). The CDR3 loop spans 15 amino acids. The CDR3 DNA reads as TGTGCCAGCAGCTTCGGACAGGGACGAGAAGAAAAACTGTTTTTT. Protein sequence: CASSFGQGREEKLFF.

The chain recombines TRBV30 with TRBJ2-7; no clear D gene. V lost 1 base to trimming and J lost 2 bases, with 12 bases between them. Germline CDR1 reads GTSNPN; CDR2 reads SVGIG (reference sequence). The CDR3 is made up of 14 amino acids. Written as DNA, the CDR3 is TGTGCCTGGAGTGAAGGAGTTTTACCCTACGAGCAGTACTTC. Translated: CAWSEGVLPYEQYF.

The chain employs TRBV5-1 and TRBJ1-6, with D possibly being TRBD1 (6 bases). CDR1 and CDR2 from the germline V gene are SGHRS and YFSETQ. The V end lost 0 bases, the J end lost 0 bases, and 16 bases lay between the germline ends. There are 19 residues in the CDR3. CDR3 region: CASSLEGDTRFSYNSPLHF. Written as DNA, the CDR3 is TGCGCCAGCAGCTTGGAAGGGGACACTCGATTCTCCTATAATTCACCCCTCCACTTT.

The V call is TRBV2, the J call TRBJ2-5, with a tentative D call TRBD1 (5 bases). In germline, CDR1 is SNHLY, CDR2 FYNNEI. This CDR3 is 12 amino acids long. V gave up 6 bases and J gave up 4 bases, with 9 bases separating them. CDR3 coding DNA: TGTGCCAGCAGGGGGCAGGGAGAGACCCAGTACTTC. Translation: CASRGQGETQYF.

The chain couples TRBV12-3 or TRBV12-4 to TRBJ1-5, with TRBD1 identical over 7 bases. V gave up 5 bases and J gave up 4 bases; unmatched junction bases: 2. There are 13 residues in the CDR3. This chain's CDR3 is CASSGDSNQPQHF. In nucleotides, the CDR3 is TGTGCCAGCAGTGGGGACAGTAATCAGCCCCAGCATTTT.

CDR3 in DNA: TGCGCCAGCAGCCCGATCGGAGGGCCCGGGGAGCTGTTTTTT. It encodes CASSPIGGPGELFF. The chain couples TRBV4-1 to TRBJ2-2; possibly TRBD2 for D (6 bases). The V end lost 4 bases, the J end lost 6 bases, and 12 bases lay between the germline ends. Germline V gene lookup returns CDR1 MGHRA and CDR2 YSYEKL. This CDR3 comprises 14 residues.

The chain uses TRBV5-4 and TRBJ1-5; D not resolved. V lost 5 bases to trimming and J lost 7 bases, with 10 bases between them. Germline V lookup: CDR1 SGHNT, CDR2 YYREEE (reference sequence). This CDR3 region has 12 residues. The CDR3 DNA sequence: TGTGCCAGCAGTCGTTTGGGCCAGCCCCAGCATTTT. Its protein is CASSRLGQPQHF.

The chain recombines TRBV12-3 or TRBV12-4 with TRBJ1-4; 7 nucleotides line up with TRBD1. Trimming cost V 5 bases and J 7 bases; bases outside gene matches: 4. The CDR3 sequence is 13 residues long. CDR3 region: CASSAQGGEKLFF. The DNA for the CDR3 is TGTGCCAGCAGTGCCCAGGGGGGTGAAAAACTGTTTTTT.

The chain combines TRBV3-1 (or the pseudogene TRBV3-2) with TRBJ2-3; no reliable D call. The germline V and J ends were trimmed by 3 bases and 5 bases, with 3 bases remaining between them. Germline V gene sequence: CDR1 LGHDT, CDR2 YNNKEL (reference sequence). This CDR3 contains 11 residues. The CDR3 sequence is CASSQGDTQYF. The CDR3 bases are TGTGCCAGCAGCCAGGGAGATACGCAGTATTTT.

This sequence joins TRBV11-2 and TRBJ2-5; 12 bases fit TRBD2. The trim removed 4 bases at V and 4 bases at J, leaving 4 bases unmatched. CDR1 and CDR2 from the germline V gene are SGHAT and FQNNGV. The CDR3 is 15 residues long. The CDR3, as DNA: TGTGCCAGCAGCTCCGGACTAGCGGGGAGAGAGACCCAGTACTTC. Translated, it gives CASSSGLAGRETQYF.

This chain joins TRBV6-6 and TRBJ2-2; 11 bases align to TRBD1. The V gene end was trimmed by 2 bases and the J gene end by 8 bases; junction bases not matched to a gene: 4. Germline V gene data show CDR1 as MNHNY and CDR2 as SVGAGI (reference sequence). The CDR3 contains 15 residues. In DNA, the CDR3 is TGTGCCAGCAGTTACCGGACAGGGGGCGCGGGGGAGCTGTTTTTT. This codes for CASSYRTGGAGELFF.

The chain joins TRBV29-1 to TRBJ1-2; possibly TRBD1 for D (5 bases). Trimming left V 8 bases short and J 7 bases short, with 11 bases between. The CDR3 has 10 residues. Germline V gives CDR1 SQVTM, CDR2 ANQGSEA. CDR3 loop: CSTGGGGYTF. As DNA, the CDR3 is TGCAGCACTGGGGGGGGTGGCTACACCTTC.

This clone was picked up a small number of times. The CDR3: CASRRDINQPQHF. The DNA for the CDR3 is TGTGCCAGCAGGCGGGACATTAATCAGCCCCAGCATTTT. This chain connects TRBV2 to TRBJ1-5; tentative D call: TRBD1 (6 bases). Trimming left V 6 bases short and J 4 bases short, with 10 bases between. The CDR3 consists of 13 residues. CDR1 and CDR2 from the germline V gene are SNHLY and FYNNEI. The full variable domain, in which reference TRBV2 and TRBJ1-5 provide the parts outside the CDR3, is EPEVTQTPSHQVTQMGQEVILRCVPISNHLYFYWYRQILGQKVEFLVSFYNNEISEKSEIFDDQFSVERPDGSNFTLKIRSTKLEDSAMYFCASRRDINQPQHFGDGTRLSIL.

This rearrangement joins TRBV2 to TRBJ1-1; tentatively, D is TRBD1 (5 bases). CDR1 is SNHLY, CDR2 FYNNEI, per germline. V was clipped by 4 bases and J by 5 bases, with 20 bases between them. CDR3 length equals 16 residues. The CDR3 DNA reads TGTGCCAGCAGTGGTGGGGGACTGGTCTCGGGGACTGAAGCTTTCTTT. Protein sequence: CASSGGGLVSGTEAFF.

The chain recombines TRBV4-1 with TRBJ2-1; 9 bases map to TRBD2. CDR1 and CDR2 from the germline V gene are MGHRA and YSYEKL. This CDR3 region has 17 residues. V trimming: 1 base; J trimming: 8 bases; junction bases outside the gene matches: 12. Here the CDR3 reads CASSQGVSSGGPYEQFF. DNA of the CDR3: TGCGCCAGCAGCCAAGGAGTTTCGAGCGGGGGGCCCTATGAGCAGTTCTTC.

The chain joins TRBV4-3 to TRBJ1-6, with unresolved D. CDR1 is LGHNA and CDR2 is YSLEER in the germline V gene. The CDR3 spans 18 residues. Deletions cut 0 bases from V and 5 bases from J, with 17 bases between. CDR3 sequence reads: CASSQDRASTLHNSPLHF. In DNA, the CDR3 is TGCGCCAGCAGCCAAGATCGGGCGAGTACTCTACATAATTCACCCCTCCACTTT.